The clone carrying this T cell receptor (beta chain) was observed at least ten times. This sample was taken from a study of T cells in Graves' hyperthyroidism and ophthalmopathy. V lost 6 bases to trimming and J lost 2 bases, with 8 bases between them. The CDR3 runs to 12 residues. RNA transcripts provided the source from which TCR beta CDR3 regions were amplified. Primed by the HTBI set, a first-round RT-PCR was run on the TCR CDR3. TCRdb processed the multiplex PCR reads anew with MiXCR; each CDR3 protein has one entry. Of a few hundred thousand distinct CDR3 sequences in the sample, 15% to 20% were seen once.

This sequence originates from a woman between 40 and 50 years old with Graves' ophthalmopathy. Sequencing used blood. The chain joins TRBV12-3 or TRBV12-4 to TRBJ2-7, with D possibly TRBD1 on 6 matching bases. CDR3: CASRGHPYEQYF. The DNA for the CDR3 is TGTGCCAGCAGGGGACATCCCTACGAGCAGTACTTC.